This T cell receptor beta chain was sequenced during a study of blood T cell repertoires in COVID-19. Overall study context: Sources were T cells, B-cell-depleted T cells, or PBMCs; the material itself was cDNA or gDNA.

In the original analysis: Estimates of nucleated cell counts were drawn from the amplification of reference gene primers. Data came from immunoSEQ multiplex PCR; TCRdb stores just in-frame clones and leaves some out. That table is the source of V, J and clone size, and D and trimming were worked out from the DNA. The table has some 42,000 clones, approximately 86% seen once; the top ten hold around 5%. The V gene end was trimmed by 4 bases and the J gene end by 4 bases; junction bases not matched to a gene: 6. CDR1 and CDR2 (germline): SGHNT, YYREEE (reference sequence). This CDR3 spans 15 amino acids.

Sequencing input: peripheral blood. The sequence derives from a middle-aged man with active COVID-19. The V gene is TRBV5-4, the J gene TRBJ2-7; 12 bases line up with TRBD1. CDR3 in DNA: TGTGCCAGCAGCCACCGGGACAGGGGGCAATACGAGCAGTACTTC. Translation gives CASSHRDRGQYEQYF.